The clone carrying this TCR beta chain was found a few times. CDR1 is LGHNA and CDR2 is YNFKEQ in the germline V gene. V lost 7 bases and J lost 3; bases outside the gene matches: 13. CDR3 length: 17 amino acids. The sample belongs to a study of T-cell memory formation after mild COVID-19. A single record per CDR3 protein comes from TCRdb applying MiXCR to the 5' RACE reads. Of around 250,000 distinct CDR3 sequences in the sample, around 15% were seen once. The V call is TRBV4-2, the J call TRBJ1-4, with TRBD1 matching over 8 bases. The sequenced material came from PBMCs or a T cell subset sorted from them (not recorded which). The origin of this receptor is a man aged 18 to 29 who had mild COVID-19 (a few samples of this study predate the infection). Cell type and time point are not known. The CDR3 DNA reads TGTGCCAGCACGCTTAACTCGCAGGGGGCCCCTAATGAAAAACTGTTTTTT. Amino acid sequence: CASTLNSQGAPNEKLFF.